The 28 T cell receptor beta chains listed next were all sequenced from one sample in a study of PD-1 blockade in classical Hodgkin lymphoma. As for time point: cycle 4 day 1 (C4D1), after six to seven weeks of nivolumab. No patient escaped relapse after autologous stem cell transplantation, and brentuximab vedotin exposure varied. The repertoire was sequenced with immunoSEQ multiplex PCR; TCRdb's copy has only in-frame clones and lacks some. The top ten clones hold under 3% of a sample with 85,000 to 90,000 clones, about nine tenths of them seen once. Sequenced here: peripheral blood mononuclear cells (PBMCs), sampled before the fourth cycle of nivolumab. The receptors here all came from a human donor with classical Hodgkin lymphoma.

The chain links TRBV14 to TRBJ2-3; unclear D gene. This CDR3 is 15 amino acids long. Trimming took off 1 base at V and 2 bases at J, with 10 bases between the two ends. The germline V gene encodes CDR1 SGHDN and CDR2 FVKESK. As DNA, the CDR3 is TGTGCCAGCAGCCAAGTTGGGGTTCCCACAGATACGCAGTATTTT. Protein product: CASSQVGVPTDTQYF.

The chain recombines TRBV28 with TRBJ2-7, with D uncertain. Trimming took off 2 bases at V and 3 bases at J, with 8 bases between the two ends. This CDR3 is 13 amino acids long. Germline-derived CDR1 and CDR2 are MDHEN and SYDVKM. The CDR3 DNA follows: TGTGCCAGCAGTTTAGCTGAAAACTACGAGCAGTACTTC. This codes for CASSLAENYEQYF.

The genes are TRBV9 and TRBJ1-1; no definite D call. The length of the CDR3 is 16 residues. Per germline, CDR1 SGDLS and CDR2 YYNGEE. Deletions cut 5 bases from V and 7 bases from J, with 24 bases between. The CDR3 DNA is TGTGCCAGCAGTTCACCCCCGGGAGCGAATTATAATGAAGCTTTCTTT. Amino acid sequence: CASSSPPGANYNEAFF.

The V call is TRBV5-1, the J call TRBJ1-4; D may be TRBD1 (5 bases). With 5 bases removed from V and 4 bases from J, the gap between germline ends came to 12 bases. CDR1 SGHRS and CDR2 YFSETQ come from the germline V gene. This CDR3 spans 14 amino acids. This chain's CDR3 is CASRQTANNEKLFF. The CDR3 nucleotides read TGCGCCAGCAGACAGACAGCAAATAATGAAAAACTGTTTTTT.

The gene calls are TRBV29-1 and TRBJ2-1; 13 nucleotides align to TRBD2. Trimming cost V 6 bases and J 8 bases; bases outside gene matches: 16. This CDR3 contains 17 residues. Looked up from germline, CDR1 is SQVTM and CDR2 is ANQGSEA. The CDR3 loop is CSVPGTSGKILKDEQFF. DNA for the CDR3: TGCAGCGTCCCCGGGACTAGCGGGAAGATATTAAAAGATGAGCAGTTCTTC.

About this clone: This same CDR3 is encoded by further DNA sequences in the sample. The chain recombines TRBV9 with TRBJ2-7; D call uncertain. Germline CDR1 and CDR2: SGDLS and YYNGEE. V was clipped by 0 bases and J by 0 bases, with 7 bases between them. This CDR3 spans 14 amino acids. CDR3 sequence: CASSVGGFSYEQYF. In DNA, the CDR3 is TGTGCCAGCAGCGTAGGGGGTTTCTCCTACGAGCAGTACTTC.

The chain has TRBV12-2 and TRBJ2-7; the table's D call, TRBD1, was not checked against the DNA. TRBV12-2 is shown as a pseudogene. The CDR3 loop spans 14 amino acids. CDR3 sequence (DNA): TGTGCAAGTCGCCCCCGGACAGGGAGATACGAGCAGTACTTC. Translation: CASRPRTGRYEQYF.

The V and J genes are TRBV7-2 and TRBJ2-7, with TRBD1 matching 9 bases. CDR3 size: 15 residues. CDR1 and CDR2 from the germline V gene are SGHTA and FQGNSA. The V and J ends lost 1 base and 3 bases, in that order; junction bases with no gene match: 4. This chain's CDR3 is CASSLGVTGGYEQYF. The CDR3 coding sequence is TGTGCCAGCAGCTTAGGGGTGACAGGGGGCTACGAGCAGTACTTC.

V gene TRBV5-1 combines with J gene TRBJ2-1; D possibly corresponds to TRBD1 (6 bases). V was cut by 0 bases and J by 7 bases, with 17 bases left in between. Germline V gives CDR1 SGHRS, CDR2 YFSETQ. This CDR3 comprises 16 residues. The CDR3 DNA is TGCGCCAGCAGCTTGGGATCGCAGGGGTGGGGTAATGAGCAGTTCTTC. Amino acids: CASSLGSQGWGNEQFF. Full variable domain (rest looked up from reference TRBV5-1 and TRBJ2-1): KAGVTQTPRYLIKTRGQQVTLSCSPISGHRSVSWYQQTPGQGLQFLFEYFSETQRNKGNFPGRFSGRQFSNSRSEMNVSTLELGDSALYLCASSLGSQGWGNEQFFGPGTRLTVL.

The chain links TRBV27 to TRBJ2-6; D possibly corresponds to TRBD2 (6 bases). In germline, CDR1 is MNHEY, CDR2 SMNVEV (reference sequence). Trimming pared 5 bases from V and 2 bases from J, leaving 13 bases between. This CDR3 is built from 16 residues. The CDR3 coding sequence is TGTGCCAGCAGTCCCAGAGCGGGTCCTGGGGCCAACGTCCTGACTTTC. Amino acids: CASSPRAGPGANVLTF. The full variable domain, in which reference TRBV27 and TRBJ2-6 provide the parts outside the CDR3, is EAQVTQNPRYLITVTGKKLTVTCSQNMNHEYMSWYRQDPGLGLRQIYYSMNVEVTDKGDVPEGYKVSRKEKRNFPLILESPSPNQTSLYFCASSPRAGPGANVLTFGAGSRLTVL.

The rearrangement joins TRBV5-1 to TRBJ1-4; D call uncertain. The V gene's germline CDR1 is SGHRS and CDR2 YFSETQ. The CDR3 runs 15 residues. Trimming shortened V by 3 bases and J by 6 bases, and 15 bases separated the two germline ends. For the CDR3, the DNA is TGCGCCAGCAGCTCGGGGTCGGCCTCCTATGAAAAACTGTTTTTT. It specifies CASSSGSASYEKLFF.

The chain recombines TRBV4-3 with TRBJ1-5, with 10 bases that match TRBD1. This CDR3 is 15 amino acids long. Trimming at V came to 1 base and at J to 5 bases, leaving 2 bases not matched to a gene. From germline, CDR1 is LGHNA and CDR2 YSLEER. The CDR3 reads CASSQGTGGYQPQHF. The CDR3 coding sequence is TGCGCCAGCAGCCAAGGGACAGGGGGTTATCAGCCCCAGCATTTT.

The chain recombines TRBV7-9 with TRBJ2-7; D is perhaps TRBD1 (5 bases). V was trimmed by 3 bases and J by 7 bases, leaving 22 bases between them. CDR3 length: 16 amino acids. Germline-derived CDR1 and CDR2 are SEHNR and FQNEAQ (reference sequence). The CDR3 protein is CASSLRVGVFPEEQYF. DNA for the CDR3: TGTGCCAGCAGCTTGCGTGTAGGGGTCTTTCCTGAAGAGCAGTACTTC.

The V gene is TRBV27, the J gene TRBJ2-7; TRBD1 agrees at 10 bases. The length of the CDR3 is 18 residues. V lost 5 bases, J lost 5 bases, and 18 bases stayed unmatched. Germline lookup yields CDR1 MNHEY and CDR2 SMNVEV (reference sequence). DNA for the CDR3: TGTGCCAGCAGTACCATTTTAACCGGGACAGGGGACCGCGACGAGCAGTACTTC. Translation gives CASSTILTGTGDRDEQYF.

This CDR3 reads CASSEQGGSGNTIYF. The CDR3 bases are TGTGCCAGCAGTGAACAAGGCGGCTCTGGAAACACCATATATTTT. The chain couples TRBV6-1 to TRBJ1-3; D is undetermined. This CDR3 is 15 amino acids long. Trimming stripped 2 bases from V and 0 bases from J, with 8 bases between. CDR1 is MNHNS and CDR2 is SASEGT in the germline V gene.

This chain connects TRBV11-1 to TRBJ1-3, with D unclear. The CDR3 runs to 14 residues. Trimming pared 5 bases from V and 7 bases from J, leaving 15 bases between. Germline CDR1 SGHAT, CDR2 FQDESV (reference sequence). The CDR3 loop reads CASSLASASNTIYF. CDR3 nucleotides: TGTGCCAGCAGCCTTGCATCAGCTTCGAACACCATATATTTT.

The genes are TRBV11-2 and TRBJ2-7; TRBD1 matches 10 bases. CDR3 size: 17 residues. J lost 0 bases, V lost 5 bases, and 10 bases had no gene match. CDR1 and CDR2 from the germline V gene are SGHAT and FQNNGV. The DNA for the CDR3 is TGTGCCAGCAGCCTCCTTACCGGGACAGGGGCCTCCTACGAGCAGTACTTC. Its protein is CASSLLTGTGASYEQYF.

The V and J genes are TRBV21-1 and TRBJ1-4; TRBD1, the table's D call, was not compared with the DNA. TRBV21-1 is termed a pseudogene. The CDR3 is 15 amino acids. The CDR3 spells CASSEQGCVDEKLFF. In nucleotides, the CDR3 is TGTGCCAGCAGTGAACAGGGGTGTGTTGATGAAAAACTGTTTTTT.

CDR3 sequence reads: CAISPGHFYEQYF. DNA for the CDR3: TGTGCCATCAGCCCGGGACACTTCTACGAGCAGTACTTC. This chain links TRBV10-3 with TRBJ2-7, with D tentatively TRBD1 (6 bases). There are 13 residues in the CDR3. The V and J ends lost 6 bases and 3 bases respectively, with 12 bases between them. Germline V gene data show CDR1 as ENHRY and CDR2 as SYGVKD.

V gene TRBV10-3 combines with J gene TRBJ2-7; no clear D. The CDR3 runs to 12 residues. Germline CDR1 is ENHRY and CDR2 is SYGVKD. V dropped 7 bases and J dropped 0 bases, with 7 bases sitting between them. CDR3 residues: CAITQSSYEQYF. As DNA, the CDR3 is TGTGCCATCACACAGAGCTCCTACGAGCAGTACTTC.

The V gene is TRBV7-8, the J gene TRBJ1-2; TRBD1 matches at 7 bases. The CDR3 is made up of 14 amino acids. The germline CDR1 and CDR2 sequences are SGHVS and FQNEAQ. V was clipped by 6 bases and J by 3 bases; unmatched bases: 7. CDR3 region: CASRRDSLDYGYTF. CDR3 nucleotide sequence: TGTGCCAGCAGACGGGACAGTTTAGACTATGGCTACACCTTC.

The chain uses TRBV6-6 and TRBJ1-2; no reliable D call. Trimming shortened V by 7 bases and J by 4 bases, and 16 bases separated the two germline ends. The length of the CDR3 is 14 residues. From germline, CDR1 is MNHNY and CDR2 SVGAGI (reference sequence). In DNA form, the CDR3 reads TGTGCCAGCACCGCAGGTCCAGCCTTCTATGGCTACACCTTC. Encoded protein: CASTAGPAFYGYTF.

This clone has only a few counts. The chain uses TRBV5-8 and TRBJ2-3, with a weak D call TRBD1 (5 bases). This CDR3 contains 15 residues. V shed 0 bases and J shed 2 bases, with 10 bases lying between them. Germline V gives CDR1 SGHTS, CDR2 YDEGEE. DNA of the CDR3: TGTGCCAGCAGCTTGGCCGAGACAGTCACAGATACGCAGTATTTT. Residues: CASSLAETVTDTQYF.

This clone appeared once. The CDR3 bases are TGTGCCAGCAGCTTAGGTTGGCCGGAGGGAACCTACGAGCAGTACTTC. It translates to CASSLGWPEGTYEQYF. The chain employs TRBV7-3 and TRBJ2-7, with D tentatively TRBD2 (6 bases). Trimming cost V 2 bases and J 2 bases, with 16 bases left between them. Germline V CDR1 and CDR2: SGHTA, FQGTGA. This CDR3 has 16 residues.

The chain carries TRBV6-5 and TRBJ1-5; D not resolved. The V end lost 0 bases, the J end lost 7 bases, and 13 bases lay between the germline ends. The CDR3 extends over 15 amino acids. The V gene's germline CDR1 is MNHEY and CDR2 SVGAGI. In nucleotides, the CDR3 is TGTGCCAGCAGTTACTCGTGGGAGTTAGAACAGCCCCAGCATTTT. Translated: CASSYSWELEQPQHF.

This sequence joins TRBV19 and TRBJ1-1; D is ambiguous. This CDR3 spans 14 amino acids. The germline V gene encodes CDR1 LNHDA and CDR2 SQIVND (reference sequence). Trimming stripped 6 bases from V and 1 base from J, with 12 bases between. The CDR3 reads CASSRTEANTEAFF. The CDR3 DNA reads as TGTGCCAGTAGCCGGACGGAGGCGAACACTGAAGCTTTCTTT.

This clone was found once. The chain joins TRBV5-6 to TRBJ1-1, with 7 bases that match TRBD1. Trimming cost V 3 bases and J 0 bases; bases outside gene matches: 11. The CDR3 spans 17 residues. Per germline, CDR1 SGHDT and CDR2 YYEEEE. DNA for the CDR3: TGTGCCAGCAGCTGCTGGAGAGAAACAGGGGTGAACACTGAAGCTTTCTTT. This sequence encodes CASSCWRETGVNTEAFF.

The chain recombines TRBV15 with TRBJ2-7, with a tentative D call TRBD2 (5 bases). The V and J ends lost 3 bases and 7 bases respectively, with 13 bases between them. This CDR3 contains 13 residues. Germline-derived CDR1 and CDR2 are LNHNV and YYDKDF (reference sequence). The CDR3 region is CATSSLRTREQYF. CDR3 coding DNA: TGTGCCACCAGCAGTCTTAGGACTCGGGAGCAGTACTTC. The whole variable domain, remainder taken from reference TRBV15 and TRBJ2-7, is DAMVIQNPRYQVTQFGKPVTLSCSQTLNHNVMYWYQQKSSQAPKLLFHYYDKDFNNEADTPDNFQSRRPNTSFCFLDIRSPGLGDTAMYLCATSSLRTREQYFGPGTRLTVT.